This T cell receptor beta chain was captured in a study of blood T cell repertoires in COVID-19. In the study overall: Samples representing acute and convalescent COVID-19 were sourced from the United States, Italy and Spain. PBMCs, B-cell-depleted T cells, or T cells were the source of the cDNA or gDNA that made up the material.

The germline V gene encodes CDR1 LGHNA and CDR2 YNFKEQ. Trimming left V 0 bases short and J 7 bases short, with 16 bases between. The CDR3 totals 16 residues. Study processing details: Using reference gene primer amplification, nucleated cell counts were estimated. Produced via immunoSEQ multiplex PCR; TCRdb's table is partial and in-frame only. V and J calls and clone size are those listed in that table; D and trimming were worked out from the DNA. The top ten hold 3.5% to 4% of the sample, which has around 330,000 clones, over 75% seen once. The TCR was taken from a woman aged 45-59 years with active or convalescent COVID-19. The gene calls are TRBV4-2 and TRBJ2-1; weak D call: TRBD1 (7 bases). Source material: peripheral blood. The CDR3 loop is CASSQDQGGHRNEQFF. Here the CDR3 DNA reads TGTGCCAGCAGCCAAGATCAGGGGGGACATAGGAATGAGCAGTTCTTC.